One and the same sample provided the 10 T cell receptor beta chains below, sequenced in a study of neurological immune-mediated disorders (dated by TCRdb to between 2018 and 2021). Library prep was done by 5' RACE. The data were produced on an Illumina HiSeq 2500. TCRdb redid the processing of the public reads, applying fastp at Q25 and MiXCR, and retained in-frame beta chains. Each CDR3 protein gets just one entry, which takes the most common genes and DNA from the rows behind it. In this sample the table shows fewer than 50,000 distinct CDR3 sequences, around 13% of which occur a single time. The ten most abundant clones make up less than 4.5% of the sample. Specimen: CD4+ T cells from blood. Receptor source: a woman aged 60-70 years with HTLV-1-associated myelopathy (HAM/TSP).

Ten or more counts support this clonotype. J is TRBJ2-3 and V is TRBV11-2; D is ambiguous. The CDR3 is 12 amino acids. Trimming left V 3 bases short and J 5 bases short, with 6 bases between. Per the germline V gene, CDR1 is SGHAT and CDR2 is FQNNGV. CDR3 bases: TGTGCCAGCAGCTTGGTCGGAGATACGCAGTATTTT. It is translated as CASSLVGDTQYF.

This clonotype was seen repeatedly, ten times or more. The CDR3 here is CASSQDLAGVTDTQYF. In nucleotides, the CDR3 is TGTGCCAGCAGCCAAGATCTGGCGGGGGTCACAGATACGCAGTATTTT. This chain uses TRBV3-1 with TRBJ2-3; 7 positions agree with TRBD2. The CDR3 extends over 16 amino acids. CDR1 LGHDT and CDR2 YNNKEL come from the germline V gene (reference sequence). V lost 0 bases, J lost 2 bases, and 5 bases stayed unmatched.

In its sample, this clonotype was seen many times. This sequence joins TRBV5-1 and TRBJ2-1; 9 nucleotides line up with TRBD1. This CDR3 is built from 15 residues. J gave up 3 bases and V 4 bases, and 5 bases lay outside the gene matches. From germline, CDR1 is SGHRS and CDR2 YFSETQ. The CDR3 DNA reads TGCGCCAGCAGCGCGGGGACAGGGCGCTACAATGAGCAGTTCTTC. This codes for CASSAGTGRYNEQFF. Complete variable domain (other parts from reference TRBV5-1 and TRBJ2-1): KAGVTQTPRYLIKTRGQQVTLSCSPISGHRSVSWYQQTPGQGLQFLFEYFSETQRNKGNFPGRFSGRQFSNSRSEMNVSTLELGDSALYLCASSAGTGRYNEQFFGPGTRLTVL.

In this sample, this clonotype turned up many times. DNA for the CDR3: TGTGCCAGCAGTGAATTAGATATTCAGTACTTC. It encodes CASSELDIQYF. The chain links TRBV25-1 to TRBJ2-4; D is ambiguous. V was shortened by 1 base and J by 10 bases, with 5 bases between the two germline ends. Looked up from germline, CDR1 is MGHDK and CDR2 is SYGVNS. The CDR3 extends over 11 amino acids.

This clonotype was detected ten times or more. This sequence joins TRBV6-6 and TRBJ2-7; D is possibly TRBD2 (7 bases). Between the trimmed V and J ends, which lost 7 bases and 0 bases, there was a span of 16 bases. CDR3 size: 15 residues. CDR1 is MNHNY and CDR2 is SVGAGI in the germline V gene (reference sequence). The CDR3 coding sequence is TGTGCCAGCAAAGGGGGGGCCAAATACTCCTACGAGCAGTACTTC. It yields the protein CASKGGAKYSYEQYF.

This clonotype appeared a few times. The V gene is TRBV5-1, the J gene TRBJ2-3; the match to TRBD2 covers 11 bases. Germline trimming cut 0 bases from V and 4 bases from J; bases unmatched to any gene: 7. Per the germline V gene, CDR1 is SGHRS and CDR2 is YFSETQ. The length of the CDR3 is 17 residues. Written as DNA, the CDR3 is TGCGCCAGCAGCTTGGGACTAGCGGGGAACCAGCCAGATACGCAGTATTTT. Translation gives CASSLGLAGNQPDTQYF. The full variable domain, with the rest looked up from reference TRBV5-1 and TRBJ2-3, is KAGVTQTPRYLIKTRGQQVTLSCSPISGHRSVSWYQQTPGQGLQFLFEYFSETQRNKGNFPGRFSGRQFSNSRSEMNVSTLELGDSALYLCASSLGLAGNQPDTQYFGPGTRLTVL.

This clonotype occurred many times. V usage is TRBV5-1 and J usage is TRBJ2-3, with D perhaps matching TRBD2 (6 bases). There are 15 residues in the CDR3. The germline CDR1 and CDR2 sequences are SGHRS and YFSETQ. Between the trimmed V and J ends, which lost 0 bases and 3 bases, there was a span of 11 bases. As DNA, the CDR3 is TGCGCCAGCAGCTTGGAAGGAGGGTTGACAGATACGCAGTATTTT. Its protein is CASSLEGGLTDTQYF.

This clonotype is medium-sized by share. This chain uses TRBV7-8 with TRBJ2-2; D unresolved. V lost 1 base and J 0 bases, leaving 6 bases between the germline ends. CDR1 and CDR2 (germline): SGHVS, FQNEAQ. CDR3 length: 15 amino acids. CDR3 amino acids: CASSLVSANTGELFF. The DNA of the CDR3 is TGTGCCAGCAGCTTAGTTTCCGCGAACACCGGGGAGCTGTTTTTT.

This clonotype was seen many times. This rearrangement joins TRBV19 to TRBJ1-4, with D uncertain. Germline V gene lookup returns CDR1 LNHDA and CDR2 SQIVND (reference sequence). This CDR3 region has 15 residues. The V end was cut by 9 bases, the J end by 4 bases, with 18 bases between. The DNA for the CDR3 is TGTGCCAGCCGCGAACCGGTGGACTTTAATGAAAAACTGTTTTTT. It specifies CASREPVDFNEKLFF.

The rearrangement links TRBV10-3 to TRBJ1-1; D unresolved. V lost 0 bases and J lost 0, with 8 bases in between. CDR1 and CDR2 from the germline V gene are ENHRY and SYGVKD. The CDR3 sequence is 15 residues long. The chain's CDR3 is CAISESDRLNTEAFF. The CDR3 DNA sequence: TGTGCCATCAGTGAGTCCGACCGATTGAACACTGAAGCTTTCTTT.